This T cell receptor beta chain was identified during a study of response to subunit inactivated influenza vaccine. The length of the CDR3 is 16 residues. CDR1 DFQATT and CDR2 SNEGSKA come from the germline V gene (reference sequence). Trimming shortened V by 0 bases and J by 0 bases, and 14 bases separated the two germline ends. To note about this clonotype: What it binds is unknown.

TCRdb itself ran the RT-PCR reads through MiXCR, one entry per CDR3 protein. Among hundreds of thousands of distinct CDR3 sequences listed, 15% to 19% were seen once. Overall study findings and caveats: Researchers suggested that each seasonal influenza vaccination recruits few new T cells.

The TCR originated in a man aged 45-60 years who received an inactivated influenza vaccine. The chain combines TRBV20-1 with TRBJ1-2, with D unclear. The specimen was PBMCs from blood, collected 11 to 12 days after vaccination. CDR3 bases: TGCAGTGCTAGAGATTGGAGGGCCGGCTCTAACTATGGCTACACCTTC. It codes for CSARDWRAGSNYGYTF.